These 10 T cell receptor beta chains share one sample of origin, sequenced in a study of CD4 T cells in relation to SARS-CoV-2 and coronaviruses. Using immunoSEQ multiplex PCR, the repertoire was profiled, and TCRdb retains in-frame clones only, with some absent. In the table there are some 22,000 clones, around 72% of which are singletons. For these receptors, no antigen is known. Unexposed donor CD4+ T cells date from about 2011-2018, before the COVID-19 pandemic. Isolation of CD4+ T cells took place after nine to ten days in culture. Input material: CD4+ T cells from PBMCs, cultured in vitro. These receptors were obtained from a human donor in good health.

The chain recombines TRBV4-1 with TRBJ2-7, with D unclear. Germline V gives CDR1 MGHRA, CDR2 YSYEKL. V was trimmed by 3 bases and J by 1 base, leaving 10 bases between them. CDR3 length equals 14 residues. The CDR3 DNA sequence: TGCGCCAGCAGCCACCCAGGTGGGTCCTACGAGCAGTACTTC. Its translation is CASSHPGGSYEQYF.

The J gene is TRBJ1-5, the V gene TRBV28; D is unclear. The V end lost 7 bases, the J end lost 3 bases, and 22 bases lay between the germline ends. CDR3 length equals 17 residues. Germline V gene sequence: CDR1 MDHEN, CDR2 SYDVKM. This chain's CDR3 is CASILGGGNRLNQPQHF. The CDR3 DNA reads TGTGCCAGCATACTGGGAGGAGGGAACCGGCTCAATCAGCCCCAGCATTTT.

The chain carries TRBV21-1 and TRBJ2-6; the tabulated D call, TRBD2, remains unverified against the DNA. TRBV21-1 has pseudogene status. CDR3 size: 17 residues. The CDR3: CASSKGEGLTGANVLTF. CDR3 coding DNA: TGTGCCAGCAGCAAAGGGGAGGGATTGACGGGGGCCAACGTCCTGACTTTC.

This clone has more than one count but fewer than ten. This sequence joins TRBV24-1 and TRBJ1-2, with D uncertain. The CDR3 spans 11 residues. Trimming cost V 3 bases and J 8 bases, with 6 bases left between them. Germline V lookup: CDR1 KGHDR, CDR2 SFDVKD. CDR3 loop: CATSDLRGYTF. The CDR3, as DNA: TGTGCCACCAGTGATCTGAGGGGCTACACCTTC.

The table lists this clone with a count of one. The chain is built from TRBV28 and TRBJ2-7; D possibly corresponds to TRBD1 (5 bases). The CDR3 runs 15 residues. The V end lost 5 bases, the J end lost 0 bases, and 14 bases lay between the germline ends. CDR1 and CDR2 from the germline V gene are MDHEN and SYDVKM. The CDR3 sequence is CASSPPQESSYEQYF. The DNA of the CDR3 is TGTGCCAGCAGTCCCCCACAGGAGAGCTCCTACGAGCAGTACTTC.

The chain combines TRBV7-8 with TRBJ2-6; D possibly corresponds to TRBD1 (5 bases). The CDR3 runs to 18 residues. Germline CDR1 is SGHVS and CDR2 is FQNEAQ. V shed 3 bases and J shed 0 bases, with 15 bases lying between them. CDR3 DNA sequence: TGTGCCAGCAGCTTCTACGGCAGGGCGACCTCTGGGGCCAACGTCCTGACTTTC. Translated: CASSFYGRATSGANVLTF.

The gene calls are TRBV7-9 and TRBJ2-7; possibly TRBD2 for D (6 bases). This CDR3 spans 15 amino acids. The V and J ends lost 1 base and 3 bases respectively, with 13 bases between them. Germline assignment: CDR1 SEHNR and CDR2 FQNEAQ (reference sequence). The DNA for the CDR3 is TGTGCCAGCAGCTTAGTCGGAGGGATAGGCTACGAGCAGTACTTC. Residues: CASSLVGGIGYEQYF.

CDR3 coding DNA: TGTGCCAGCAGCCAGGGGGGCGAGCAGTACTTC. This translates into CASSQGGEQYF. The chain joins TRBV27 to TRBJ2-7; a possible D gene is TRBD1 (7 bases). Between the trimmed V and J ends, which lost 6 bases and 6 bases, there was a span of 9 bases. Germline CDR1 MNHEY, CDR2 SMNVEV (reference sequence). There are 11 residues in the CDR3.

This chain connects TRBV2 to TRBJ1-1; D perhaps matches TRBD1 (6 bases). Germline assignment: CDR1 SNHLY and CDR2 FYNNEI. The ends were cut back, 6 bases at V and 3 bases at J, with 17 bases in the middle. CDR3 length: 15 residues. The CDR3: CASSAQTQGYTEAFF. DNA of the CDR3: TGTGCCAGCAGCGCACAAACACAGGGCTACACTGAAGCTTTCTTT.

V is TRBV6-2 or TRBV6-3 and J is TRBJ2-1, with 8 positions matching TRBD1. CDR1 MNHEY and CDR2 SVGEGT come from the germline V gene. The J segment lost 4 bases and the V segment lost 0 bases, leaving 2 bases of the junction unmatched. The CDR3 has 15 residues. CDR3 in amino acids: CASSYSTGVYNEQFF. CDR3 bases: TGTGCCAGCAGTTACTCGACAGGGGTTTACAATGAGCAGTTCTTC.